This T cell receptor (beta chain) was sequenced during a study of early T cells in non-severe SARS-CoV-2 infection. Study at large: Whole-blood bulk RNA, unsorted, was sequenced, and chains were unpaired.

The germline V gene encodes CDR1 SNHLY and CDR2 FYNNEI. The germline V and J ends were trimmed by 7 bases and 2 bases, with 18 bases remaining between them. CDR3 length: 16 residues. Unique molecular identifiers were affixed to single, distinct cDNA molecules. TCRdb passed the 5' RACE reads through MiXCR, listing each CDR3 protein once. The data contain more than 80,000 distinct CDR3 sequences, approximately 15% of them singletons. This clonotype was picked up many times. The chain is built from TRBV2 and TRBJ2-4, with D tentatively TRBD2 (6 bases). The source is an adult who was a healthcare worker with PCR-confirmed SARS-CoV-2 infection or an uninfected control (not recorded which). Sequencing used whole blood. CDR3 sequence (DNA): TGTGCCAGCACCCCACTAGCCGGTTGGTCCAAAAACATTCAGTACTTC. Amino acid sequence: CASTPLAGWSKNIQYF.